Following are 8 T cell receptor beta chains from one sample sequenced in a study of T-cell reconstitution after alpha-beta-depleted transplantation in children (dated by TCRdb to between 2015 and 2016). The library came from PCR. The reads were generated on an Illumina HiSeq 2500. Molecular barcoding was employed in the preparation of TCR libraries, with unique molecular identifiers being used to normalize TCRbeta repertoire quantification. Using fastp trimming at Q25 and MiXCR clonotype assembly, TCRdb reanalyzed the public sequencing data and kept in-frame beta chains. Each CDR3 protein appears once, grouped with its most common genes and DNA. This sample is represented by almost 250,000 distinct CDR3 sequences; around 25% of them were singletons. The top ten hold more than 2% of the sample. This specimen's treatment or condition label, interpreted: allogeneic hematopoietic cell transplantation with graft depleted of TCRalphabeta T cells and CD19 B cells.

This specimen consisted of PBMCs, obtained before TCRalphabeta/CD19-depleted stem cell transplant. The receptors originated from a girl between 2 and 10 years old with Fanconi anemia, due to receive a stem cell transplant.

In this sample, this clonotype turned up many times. CDR3 region: CAISESVPMNTEAFF. In nucleotides, the CDR3 is TGTGCCATCAGTGAGTCTGTTCCTATGAACACTGAAGCTTTCTTT. The rearrangement links TRBV10-3 to TRBJ1-1; no reliable D call. CDR3 size: 15 residues. Germline V CDR1 and CDR2: ENHRY, SYGVKD. V was cut by 0 bases and J by 0 bases, with 8 bases left in between.

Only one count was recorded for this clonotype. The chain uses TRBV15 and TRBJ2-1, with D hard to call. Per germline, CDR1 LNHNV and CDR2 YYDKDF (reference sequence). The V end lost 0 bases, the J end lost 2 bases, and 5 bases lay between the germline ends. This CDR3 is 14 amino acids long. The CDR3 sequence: CATSRDRTYNEQFF. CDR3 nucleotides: TGTGCCACCAGCAGAGACAGAACCTACAATGAGCAGTTCTTC.

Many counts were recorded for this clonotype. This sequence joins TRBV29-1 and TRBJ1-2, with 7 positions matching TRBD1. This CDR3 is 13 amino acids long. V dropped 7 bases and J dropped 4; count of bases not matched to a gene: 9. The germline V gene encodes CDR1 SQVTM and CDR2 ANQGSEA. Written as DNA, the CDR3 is TGCAGCGCCCTAAAACAGGGGAGCTATGGCTACACCTTC. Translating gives CSALKQGSYGYTF.

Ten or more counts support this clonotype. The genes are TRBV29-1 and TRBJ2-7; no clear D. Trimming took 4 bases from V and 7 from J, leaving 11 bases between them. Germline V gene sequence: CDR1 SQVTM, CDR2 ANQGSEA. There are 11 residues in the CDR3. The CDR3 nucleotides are TGCAGCGTTGCTGGGATCAGGGAGCAGTACTTC. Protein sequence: CSVAGIREQYF.

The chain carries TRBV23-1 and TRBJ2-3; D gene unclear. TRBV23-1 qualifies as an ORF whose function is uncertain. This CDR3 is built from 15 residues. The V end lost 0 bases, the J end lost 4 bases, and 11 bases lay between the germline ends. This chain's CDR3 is CASSQSGGLPDTQYF. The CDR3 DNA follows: TGCGCCAGCAGTCAATCGGGTGGGCTCCCAGATACGCAGTATTTT.

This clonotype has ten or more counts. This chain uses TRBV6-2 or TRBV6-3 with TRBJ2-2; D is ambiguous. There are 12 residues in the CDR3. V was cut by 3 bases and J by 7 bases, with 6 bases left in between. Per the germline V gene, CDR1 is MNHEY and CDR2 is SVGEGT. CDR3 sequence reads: CASSYGGGELFF. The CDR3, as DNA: TGTGCCAGCAGTTATGGTGGCGGGGAGCTGTTTTTT.

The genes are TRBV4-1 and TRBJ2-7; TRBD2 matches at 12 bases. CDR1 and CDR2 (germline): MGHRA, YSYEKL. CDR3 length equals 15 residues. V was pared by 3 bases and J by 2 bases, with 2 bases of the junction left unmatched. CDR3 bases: TGCGCCAGCAGCCAGCTAGCGGGAGGGCCCTACGAGCAGTACTTC. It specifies CASSQLAGGPYEQYF.

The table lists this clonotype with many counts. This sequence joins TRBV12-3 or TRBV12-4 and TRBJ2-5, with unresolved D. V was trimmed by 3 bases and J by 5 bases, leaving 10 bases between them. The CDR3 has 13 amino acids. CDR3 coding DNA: TGTGCCAGCAGTTTCAGGCGCGTGGAGACCCAGTACTTC. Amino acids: CASSFRRVETQYF.